This record covers a single TCR beta chain. What it binds is not known. Sequencing was performed with immunoSEQ multiplex PCR; in TCRdb, only in-frame clones are kept and a portion is missing. This table holds about 120,000 clones, over 75% found once. The record originates from a study of cytomegalovirus exposure and HLA in healthy donors. Overall study findings and caveats: Cytomegalovirus status, reportedly, was diagnosed with high specificity and sensitivity by the classifier.

V was clipped by 1 base and J by 2 bases, with 14 bases between them. CDR1 MGHRA and CDR2 YSYEKL come from the germline V gene. The CDR3 is 16 amino acids. The source of this sequence is a woman aged 18-35 years in good health and CMV-seropositive. The chain employs TRBV4-1 and TRBJ1-2; D call uncertain. The sequencing input was PBMCs. The CDR3 bases are TGCGCCAGCAGCCAAGGGGTGGCAGTAGCCAACTATGGCTACACCTTC. It is translated as CASSQGVAVANYGYTF.